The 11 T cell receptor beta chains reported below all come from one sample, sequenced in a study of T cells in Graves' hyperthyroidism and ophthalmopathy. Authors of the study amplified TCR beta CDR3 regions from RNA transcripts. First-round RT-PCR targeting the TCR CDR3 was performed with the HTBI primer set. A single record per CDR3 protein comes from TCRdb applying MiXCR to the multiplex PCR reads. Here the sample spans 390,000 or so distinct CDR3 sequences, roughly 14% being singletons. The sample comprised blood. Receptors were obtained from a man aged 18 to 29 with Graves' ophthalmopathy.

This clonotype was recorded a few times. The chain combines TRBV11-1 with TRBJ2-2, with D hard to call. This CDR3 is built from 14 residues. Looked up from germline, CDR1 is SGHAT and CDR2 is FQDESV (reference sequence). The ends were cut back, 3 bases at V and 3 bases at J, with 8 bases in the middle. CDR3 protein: CASSLVQYTGELFF. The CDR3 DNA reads TGTGCCAGCAGCTTGGTTCAGTACACCGGGGAGCTGTTTTTT.

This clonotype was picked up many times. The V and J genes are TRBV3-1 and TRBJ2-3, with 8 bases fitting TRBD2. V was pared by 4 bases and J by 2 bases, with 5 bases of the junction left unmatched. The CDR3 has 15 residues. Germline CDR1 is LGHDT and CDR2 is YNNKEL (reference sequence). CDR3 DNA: TGTGCCAGCAGCCGCACTAGCGGACCCACAGATACGCAGTATTTT. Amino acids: CASSRTSGPTDTQYF.

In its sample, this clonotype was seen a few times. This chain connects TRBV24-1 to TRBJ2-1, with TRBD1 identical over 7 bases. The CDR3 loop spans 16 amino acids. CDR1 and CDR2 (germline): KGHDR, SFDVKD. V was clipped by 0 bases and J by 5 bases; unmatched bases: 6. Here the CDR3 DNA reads TGTGCCACCAGTGATTTGGGGCAGGGGGTCCACAATGAGCAGTTCTTC. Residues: CATSDLGQGVHNEQFF.

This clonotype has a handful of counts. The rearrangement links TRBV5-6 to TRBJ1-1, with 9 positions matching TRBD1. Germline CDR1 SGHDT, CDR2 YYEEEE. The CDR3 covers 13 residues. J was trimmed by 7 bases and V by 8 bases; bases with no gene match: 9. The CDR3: CASTQGAGIEAFF. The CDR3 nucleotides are TGTGCCAGTACACAGGGGGCGGGTATTGAAGCTTTCTTT. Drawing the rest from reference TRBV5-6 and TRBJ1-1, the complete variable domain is DAGVTQSPTHLIKTRGQQVTLRCSPKSGHDTVSWYQQALGQGPQFIFQYYEEEERQRGNFPDRFSGHQFPNYSSELNVNALLLGDSALYLCASTQGAGIEAFFGQGTRLTVV.

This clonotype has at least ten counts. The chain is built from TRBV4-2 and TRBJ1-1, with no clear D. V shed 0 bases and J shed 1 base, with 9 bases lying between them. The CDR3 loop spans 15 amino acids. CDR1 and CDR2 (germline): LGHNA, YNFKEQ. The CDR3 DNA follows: TGTGCCAGCAGCCAAGACTTCGAGAGGAACACTGAAGCTTTCTTT. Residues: CASSQDFERNTEAFF.

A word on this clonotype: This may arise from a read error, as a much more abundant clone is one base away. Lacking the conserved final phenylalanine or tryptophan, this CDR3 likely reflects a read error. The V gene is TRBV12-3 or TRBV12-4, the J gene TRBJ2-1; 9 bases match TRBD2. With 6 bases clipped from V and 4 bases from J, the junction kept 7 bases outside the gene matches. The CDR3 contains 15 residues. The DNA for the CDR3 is TGTGCCAGCAGCTATGGCGGGGGGGCATACAATGAGCAGTTCCTC. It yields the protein CASSYGGGAYNEQFL.

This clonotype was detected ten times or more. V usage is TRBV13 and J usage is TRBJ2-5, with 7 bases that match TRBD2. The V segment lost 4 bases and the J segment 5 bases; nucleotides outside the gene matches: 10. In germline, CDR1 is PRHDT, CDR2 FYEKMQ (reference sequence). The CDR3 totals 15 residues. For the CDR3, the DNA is TGTGCCAGCAGCTCCCGGGGGGTTAGAGCGGAGACCCAGTACTTC. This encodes CASSSRGVRAETQYF.

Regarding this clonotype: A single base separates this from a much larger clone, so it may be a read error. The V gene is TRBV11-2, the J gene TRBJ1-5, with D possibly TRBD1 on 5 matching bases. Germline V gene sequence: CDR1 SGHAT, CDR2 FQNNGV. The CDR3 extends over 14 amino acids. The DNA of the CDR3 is TGTACCAGCAGCTTCACAGGTAGCAATCAGCCCCAGCATTTT. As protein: CTSSFTGSNQPQHF.

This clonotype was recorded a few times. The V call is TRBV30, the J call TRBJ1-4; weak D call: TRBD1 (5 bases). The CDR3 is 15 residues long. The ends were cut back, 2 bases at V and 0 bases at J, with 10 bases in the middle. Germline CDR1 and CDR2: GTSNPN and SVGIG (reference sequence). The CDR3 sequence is CAWSTTGATNEKLFF. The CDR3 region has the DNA TGTGCCTGGAGTACTACAGGAGCAACTAATGAAAAACTGTTTTTT.

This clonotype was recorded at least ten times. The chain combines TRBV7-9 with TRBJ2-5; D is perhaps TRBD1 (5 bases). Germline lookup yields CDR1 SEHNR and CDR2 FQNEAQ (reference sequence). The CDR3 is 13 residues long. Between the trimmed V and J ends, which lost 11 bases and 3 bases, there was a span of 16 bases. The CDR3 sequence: CAGLLDIKETQYF. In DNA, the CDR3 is TGTGCCGGATTACTGGACATAAAAGAGACCCAGTACTTC.

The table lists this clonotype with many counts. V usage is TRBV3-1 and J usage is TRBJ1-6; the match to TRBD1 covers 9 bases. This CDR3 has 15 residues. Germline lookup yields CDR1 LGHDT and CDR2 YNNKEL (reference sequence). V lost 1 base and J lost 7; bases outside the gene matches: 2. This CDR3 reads CASSQGTGVNSPLHF. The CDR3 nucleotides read TGTGCCAGCAGCCAAGGGACAGGGGTCAATTCACCCCTCCACTTT.